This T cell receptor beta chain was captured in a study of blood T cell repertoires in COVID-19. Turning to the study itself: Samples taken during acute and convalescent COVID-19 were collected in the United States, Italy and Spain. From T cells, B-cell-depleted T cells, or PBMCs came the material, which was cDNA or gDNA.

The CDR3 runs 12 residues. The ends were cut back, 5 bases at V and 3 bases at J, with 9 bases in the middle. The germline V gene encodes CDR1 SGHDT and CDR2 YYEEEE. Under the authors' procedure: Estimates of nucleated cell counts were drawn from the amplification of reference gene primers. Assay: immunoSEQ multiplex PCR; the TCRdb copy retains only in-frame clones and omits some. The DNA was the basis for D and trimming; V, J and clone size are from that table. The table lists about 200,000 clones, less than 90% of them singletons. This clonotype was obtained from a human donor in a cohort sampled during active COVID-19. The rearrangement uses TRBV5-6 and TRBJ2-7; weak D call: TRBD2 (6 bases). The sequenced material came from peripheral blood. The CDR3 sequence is CASSGRSYEQYF. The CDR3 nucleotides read TGTGCCAGCAGTGGGAGGAGCTACGAGCAGTACTTC. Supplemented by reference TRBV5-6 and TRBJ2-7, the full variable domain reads DAGVTQSPTHLIKTRGQQVTLRCSPKSGHDTVSWYQQALGQGPQFIFQYYEEEERQRGNFPDRFSGHQFPNYSSELNVNALLLGDSALYLCASSGRSYEQYFGPGTRLTVT.